The 30 T cell receptor beta chains below come from one sample, sequenced in a study of blood T cell repertoires in COVID-19. The repertoire was sequenced with immunoSEQ multiplex PCR; TCRdb's copy has only in-frame clones and lacks some. The sample lists roughly 180,000 clones, approximately 86% seen once, with around 8.3% in the top ten. Sequencing was carried out using peripheral blood. These TCRs come from a man aged 60-69 years with acute or convalescent COVID-19.

The chain links TRBV2 to TRBJ1-1; D remains unclear. CDR1 SNHLY and CDR2 FYNNEI come from the germline V gene. Trimming shortened V by 6 bases and J by 0 bases, and 8 bases separated the two germline ends. The CDR3 consists of 13 residues. The chain's CDR3 is CASSGALNTEAFF. The DNA of the CDR3 is TGTGCCAGCAGCGGAGCCCTGAACACTGAAGCTTTCTTT.

The chain is built from TRBV4-1 and TRBJ2-1; maybe TRBD2 (5 bases). This CDR3 has 18 residues. CDR1 is MGHRA, CDR2 YSYEKL, per germline. V was trimmed by 0 bases and J by 0 bases, leaving 15 bases between them. CDR3 protein: CASSQDGRRQSSYNEQFF. The DNA of the CDR3 is TGCGCCAGCAGCCAAGATGGACGGAGGCAGAGCTCCTACAATGAGCAGTTCTTC.

The chain recombines TRBV7-6 with TRBJ2-7; 8 positions match TRBD1. With V trimmed by 0 bases and J by 7 bases, 8 bases remained unmatched. This CDR3 spans 15 amino acids. Looked up from germline, CDR1 is SGHVS and CDR2 is FNYEAQ. As DNA, the CDR3 is TGTGCCAGCAGCTTAGCGGCAGGGGGCTCTGGTGAGCAGTACTTC. Translation gives CASSLAAGGSGEQYF.

Note on this clone: One junction end disagrees with the germline gene, perhaps due to a read error. The gene calls are TRBV7-2 and TRBJ2-7; TRBD2 agrees at 8 bases. Looked up from germline, CDR1 is SGHTA and CDR2 is FQGNSA. This CDR3 region has 14 residues. The CDR3 DNA reads as TGTGCCAGCAGCCCATCCGTAGCGGGGCGACGACTGAACTTC. Amino acids: CASSPSVAGRRLNF.

The chain has TRBV5-1 and TRBJ2-5; perhaps TRBD2 as D (6 bases). The CDR3 has 13 amino acids. The V and J ends lost 0 bases and 9 bases respectively, with 12 bases between them. Germline CDR1 SGHRS, CDR2 YFSETQ. The CDR3 DNA reads as TGCGCCAGCAGCTTGGGGCCCACGGGGGCCCAGTACTTC. This encodes CASSLGPTGAQYF.

This chain uses TRBV3-1 (or the pseudogene TRBV3-2) with TRBJ2-6; D call uncertain. This CDR3 comprises 15 residues. Germline CDR1 reads LGHDT; CDR2 reads YNNKEL (reference sequence). V was shortened by 4 bases and J by 0 bases, with 7 bases between the two germline ends. CDR3 sequence (DNA): TGTGCCAGCAGCCCAAGGAGCTCTGGGGCCAACGTCCTGACTTTC. Translation gives CASSPRSSGANVLTF.

The DNA of the CDR3 is TGTGCCAGCTCACCATCTCTAGCGGGAGAGATAAGCGAGCAGTTCTTC. This translates into CASSPSLAGEISEQFF. The gene calls are TRBV18 and TRBJ2-1; 10 nucleotides agree with TRBD2. The CDR3 totals 16 residues. The germline gives CDR1 KGHSH, CDR2 LQKENI. V gave up 2 bases and J gave up 10 bases; unmatched junction bases: 11.

The chain combines TRBV9 with TRBJ1-2, with 11 bases fitting TRBD1. J lost 5 bases, V lost 2 bases, and 5 bases had no gene match. The V gene's germline CDR1 is SGDLS and CDR2 YYNGEE. The CDR3 has 15 amino acids. The CDR3 nucleotides read TGTGCCAGCAGCGTTCCGGGACAGGGGGTGTATGGCTACACCTTC. Translating gives CASSVPGQGVYGYTF.

This clone was seen once. V and J are TRBV28 and TRBJ2-2; D might be TRBD1 (6 bases). CDR1 is MDHEN, CDR2 SYDVKM, per germline. This CDR3 region has 14 residues. Trimming removed 9 bases at V and 2 bases at J, with 13 bases between. Here the CDR3 reads CASLRGHNTGELFF. As DNA, the CDR3 is TGTGCCAGTCTAAGGGGACACAACACCGGGGAGCTGTTTTTT. The full variable domain, with the rest looked up from reference TRBV28 and TRBJ2-2, is DVKVTQSSRYLVKRTGEKVFLECVQDMDHENMFWYRQDPGLGLRLIYFSYDVKMKEKGDIPEGYSVSREKKERFSLILESASTNQTSMYLCASLRGHNTGELFFGEGSRLTVL.

This clone was found a few times. CDR3 sequence reads: CASASGGRGNEKLFF. CDR3 DNA sequence: TGTGCCAGCGCCTCCGGGGGGCGGGGGAATGAAAAACTGTTTTTT. The V and J genes are TRBV7-9 and TRBJ1-4, with D possibly being TRBD1 (6 bases). Germline V CDR1 and CDR2: SEHNR, FQNEAQ (reference sequence). Trimming shortened V by 8 bases and J by 5 bases, and 18 bases separated the two germline ends. This CDR3 has 15 residues. Filled out from reference TRBV7-9 and TRBJ1-4, the complete variable domain reads DTGVSQNPRHKITKRGQNVTFRCDPISEHNRLYWYRQTLGQGPEFLTYFQNEAQLEKSRLLSDRFSAERPKGSFSTLEIQRTEQGDSAMYLCASASGGRGNEKLFFGSGTQLSVL.

The chain joins TRBV18 to TRBJ1-4; tentatively, D is TRBD1 (5 bases). V was shortened by 6 bases and J by 8 bases, with 16 bases between the two germline ends. The CDR3 length is 14 residues. CDR1 is KGHSH and CDR2 is LQKENI in the germline V gene. CDR3 residues: CASSPGGATEKLFF. The CDR3 DNA is TGTGCCAGCTCCCCCGGTGGGGCTACGGAAAAACTGTTTTTT.

This rearrangement joins TRBV15 to TRBJ2-7; 11 nucleotides align to TRBD1. V lost 5 bases and J lost 6; bases outside the gene matches: 3. Germline V gives CDR1 LNHNV, CDR2 YYDKDF (reference sequence). The CDR3 consists of 13 residues. The chain's CDR3 is CATSGQGAFEQYF. DNA of the CDR3: TGTGCCACCAGCGGACAGGGGGCTTTCGAGCAGTACTTC.

The rearrangement joins TRBV18 to TRBJ1-2; 10 bases map to TRBD1. After removal of 6 bases from V and 5 bases from J, the junction contained 12 bases not matched to a gene. The CDR3 covers 16 residues. In germline, CDR1 is KGHSH, CDR2 LQKENI. The CDR3 region has the DNA TGTGCCAGCTCTCACCGGGACAGGGGAATTTTGTATGGCTACACCTTC. This translates into CASSHRDRGILYGYTF. The whole variable domain, filled in from reference TRBV18 and TRBJ1-2, reads NAGVMQNPRHLVRRRGQEARLRCSPMKGHSHVYWYRQLPEEGLKFMVYLQKENIIDESGMPKERFSAEFPKEGPSILRIQQVVRGDSAAYFCASSHRDRGILYGYTFGSGTRLTVV.

The chain uses TRBV5-1 and TRBJ2-4; 9 nucleotides align to TRBD1. This CDR3 is built from 14 residues. From germline, CDR1 is SGHRS and CDR2 YFSETQ. After removal of 4 bases from V and 7 bases from J, the junction contained 6 bases not matched to a gene. CDR3 sequence (DNA): TGCGCCAGCAGCCTCGGGACAGGGAGGAACATTCAGTACTTC. Amino acids: CASSLGTGRNIQYF.

DNA for the CDR3: TGTGCCAGCAATACAGGGGGTGAGGGTGGCAATCAGCCCCAGCATTTT. Its protein product is CASNTGGEGGNQPQHF. The rearrangement uses TRBV6-6 and TRBJ1-5; 8 bases align to TRBD1. CDR1 and CDR2 from the germline V gene are MNHNY and SVGAGI (reference sequence). V lost 7 bases to trimming and J lost 2 bases; unmatched junction nucleotides: 10. This CDR3 region has 16 residues.

There are a few counts of this clone. V is TRBV4-1 and J is TRBJ2-7; 9 nucleotides agree with TRBD2. CDR3 size: 16 residues. With 2 bases clipped from V and 5 bases from J, the junction kept 10 bases outside the gene matches. The germline V gene encodes CDR1 MGHRA and CDR2 YSYEKL. CDR3 sequence reads: CASSQSPLAGLDEQYF. In DNA, the CDR3 is TGCGCCAGCAGCCAAAGTCCTCTAGCGGGACTTGACGAGCAGTACTTC.

The table lists this clone with a count of one. J is TRBJ1-1 and V is TRBV5-4; D gene uncertain. V gave up 2 bases and J gave up 3 bases, with 11 bases separating them. The CDR3 has 14 residues. CDR1 and CDR2 (germline): SGHNT, YYREEE (reference sequence). DNA of the CDR3: TGTGCCAGCAGCTTATCCGCGGCTGACACTGAAGCTTTCTTT. This sequence encodes CASSLSAADTEAFF.

The chain uses TRBV28 and TRBJ1-4; 9 nucleotides line up with TRBD1. The CDR3 sequence is 14 residues long. CDR1 and CDR2 from the germline V gene are MDHEN and SYDVKM. V lost 4 bases, J lost 7 bases, and 4 bases stayed unmatched. The CDR3 sequence: CASSSGQGPEKLFF. The CDR3 DNA reads as TGTGCCAGCAGTTCGGGACAGGGACCTGAAAAACTGTTTTTT. Drawing the rest from reference TRBV28 and TRBJ1-4, the complete variable domain is DVKVTQSSRYLVKRTGEKVFLECVQDMDHENMFWYRQDPGLGLRLIYFSYDVKMKEKGDIPEGYSVSREKKERFSLILESASTNQTSMYLCASSSGQGPEKLFFGSGTQLSVL.

In this sample, this clone turned up many times. The rearrangement links TRBV16 to TRBJ2-5; TRBD2 agrees at 12 bases. The V gene end was trimmed by 0 bases and the J gene end by 1 base; junction bases not matched to a gene: 9. The CDR3 length is 19 residues. CDR1 KGHSY and CDR2 FQNENV come from the germline V gene. CDR3 loop: CASSQSRMGLAGLQETQYF. In nucleotides, the CDR3 is TGTGCCAGCAGCCAATCGAGGATGGGACTAGCGGGCCTCCAAGAGACCCAGTACTTC.

This chain joins TRBV24-1 and TRBJ2-3; no firm D call. Trimming removed 7 bases from V and 0 bases from J, with 13 bases in between. The length of the CDR3 is 15 residues. Germline lookup yields CDR1 KGHDR and CDR2 SFDVKD. In DNA, the CDR3 is TGTGCCACCAGCCGCCTCGGCGGCAGCACAGATACGCAGTATTTT. Translating gives CATSRLGGSTDTQYF.

This rearrangement joins TRBV7-2 to TRBJ1-5, with D unclear. The CDR3 has 16 amino acids. Trimming took off 5 bases at V and 3 bases at J, with 17 bases between the two ends. Germline V gene lookup returns CDR1 SGHTA and CDR2 FQGNSA. The CDR3 coding sequence is TGTGCCAGCAGCCCCTTAGGAGGGCCCCCCAATCAGCCCCAGCATTTT. The encoded protein is CASSPLGGPPNQPQHF.

The genes are TRBV10-3 and TRBJ2-1; D is perhaps TRBD2 (5 bases). Germline V gives CDR1 ENHRY, CDR2 SYGVKD. The CDR3 has 15 residues. Between the trimmed V and J ends, which lost 0 bases and 12 bases, there was a span of 18 bases. Here the CDR3 DNA reads TGTGCCATCAGTGAGTCAACGGGATGGGCCCAGGTGCAGTTCTTC. It translates to CAISESTGWAQVQFF.

The rearrangement uses TRBV5-1 and TRBJ2-5, with 7 positions matching TRBD2. The CDR3 runs to 14 residues. The junction had 2 bases not matched to a gene; V was cut back by 1 base and J by 2 bases. CDR1 is SGHRS and CDR2 is YFSETQ in the germline V gene. The CDR3 sequence is CASSLTSAQETQYF. The CDR3 DNA reads TGCGCCAGCAGCTTGACTAGCGCACAAGAGACCCAGTACTTC. The variable domain in full, completed from reference TRBV5-1 and TRBJ2-5, reads KAGVTQTPRYLIKTRGQQVTLSCSPISGHRSVSWYQQTPGQGLQFLFEYFSETQRNKGNFPGRFSGRQFSNSRSEMNVSTLELGDSALYLCASSLTSAQETQYFGPGTRLLVL.

This sequence joins TRBV5-1 and TRBJ2-2, with D perhaps TRBD2 (5 bases). Trimming cost V 2 bases and J 0 bases, with 5 bases left between them. Germline lookup yields CDR1 SGHRS and CDR2 YFSETQ. The CDR3 totals 14 residues. In DNA, the CDR3 is TGCGCCAGCAGCTTAGCGGCGAACACCGGGGAGCTGTTTTTT. The encoded protein is CASSLAANTGELFF. Using reference TRBV5-1 and TRBJ2-2 for the parts outside the CDR3, the full variable domain is KAGVTQTPRYLIKTRGQQVTLSCSPISGHRSVSWYQQTPGQGLQFLFEYFSETQRNKGNFPGRFSGRQFSNSRSEMNVSTLELGDSALYLCASSLAANTGELFFGEGSRLTVL.

The chain carries TRBV5-8 and TRBJ2-3; the D gene is possibly TRBD1 (6 bases). Germline V gene sequence: CDR1 SGHTS, CDR2 YDEGEE. The CDR3 extends over 14 amino acids. The V and J ends lost 3 bases and 8 bases respectively, with 16 bases between them. The CDR3 sequence is CASSSGQMLFTQYF. The DNA for the CDR3 is TGTGCCAGCAGCTCCGGACAGATGTTGTTTACGCAGTATTTT.

This clone was seen once. The rearrangement uses TRBV30 and TRBJ1-4; D possibly corresponds to TRBD1 (6 bases). This CDR3 comprises 16 residues. V gave up 1 base and J gave up 2 bases, with 14 bases separating them. CDR1 and CDR2 from the germline V gene are GTSNPN and SVGIG (reference sequence). For the CDR3, the DNA is TGTGCCTGGAGTGGATTAACAGGGTCCACTAATGAAAAACTGTTTTTT. This codes for CAWSGLTGSTNEKLFF.

The rearrangement links TRBV5-1 to TRBJ1-3; D unclear. The CDR3 is 14 amino acids. The germline gives CDR1 SGHRS, CDR2 YFSETQ. V lost 2 bases to trimming and J lost 6 bases, with 12 bases between them. CDR3 DNA sequence: TGCGCCAGCAGCTTAGGAGTTTACGAAAACACCATATATTTT. Its translation is CASSLGVYENTIYF.

The rearrangement joins TRBV28 to TRBJ1-2; maybe TRBD1 (5 bases). Germline CDR1 and CDR2: MDHEN and SYDVKM. This CDR3 spans 13 amino acids. Between the trimmed V and J ends, which lost 3 bases and 8 bases, there was a span of 13 bases. This chain's CDR3 is CASSFAAGYGYTF. CDR3 in DNA: TGTGCCAGCAGTTTTGCCGCAGGGTACGGCTACACCTTC.

The chain employs TRBV7-9 and TRBJ1-1, with 7 bases fitting TRBD1. CDR3 length: 15 amino acids. J gave up 5 bases and V 4 bases, and 10 bases lay outside the gene matches. The germline gives CDR1 SEHNR, CDR2 FQNEAQ (reference sequence). CDR3 nucleotides: TGTGCCAGCAGCTACCTAGAGGGGGCCGGGACTGAAGCTTTCTTT. Amino acid sequence: CASSYLEGAGTEAFF.

The CDR3 nucleotides read TGTGCCAGCAGCGCTCCGAGGGAGCAGTACTTC. Its translation is CASSAPREQYF. The V and J genes are TRBV28 and TRBJ2-7; no clear D. Deletions cut 6 bases from V and 7 bases from J, with 10 bases between. The CDR3 is 11 residues long. The germline CDR1 and CDR2 sequences are MDHEN and SYDVKM. Together with reference TRBV28 and TRBJ2-7, the CDR3 gives the full variable domain: DVKVTQSSRYLVKRTGEKVFLECVQDMDHENMFWYRQDPGLGLRLIYFSYDVKMKEKGDIPEGYSVSREKKERFSLILESASTNQTSMYLCASSAPREQYFGPGTRLTVT.